One sample yielded the 26 T cell receptor beta chains listed below, sequenced in a study of follicular helper T cells after annual influenza vaccination. As for time point: 2014-2015 season, pre-vaccination. TCRdb's table, derived via immunoSEQ multiplex PCR, lists solely in-frame clones and lacks some. This table holds roughly 10,000 clones, more than 75% found once. The sample in question was CXCR5- memory CD4+ T cells sorted from blood, obtained on the day of influenza vaccination. These receptors came from an adult who received the influenza vaccine.

V usage is TRBV10-1 and J usage is TRBJ2-6; no clear D gene. Germline V gives CDR1 WNHNN, CDR2 SYGVQD (reference sequence). The CDR3 extends over 18 amino acids. V lost 7 bases and J 5 bases, leaving 24 bases between the germline ends. CDR3 sequence reads: CASMGCKDRTSRANVLTF. The CDR3 nucleotides are TGCGCCAGCATGGGTTGTAAAGATCGCACAAGTCGGGCCAACGTCCTGACTTTC.

The CDR3, as DNA: TGTGCCAGCAGCCCTCGTGGGGGACTAACTCAGTCCGGGCCCTACAATGAGCAGTTCTTC. This encodes CASSPRGGLTQSGPYNEQFF. The chain links TRBV9 to TRBJ2-1; 7 nucleotides agree with TRBD2. The trim removed 4 bases at V and 2 bases at J, leaving 21 bases unmatched. This CDR3 comprises 20 residues. Germline-derived CDR1 and CDR2 are SGDLS and YYNGEE.

This chain uses TRBV21-1 with TRBJ2-7; the D call TRBD2 from the table was never checked on the DNA. TRBV21-1 is a pseudogene. The CDR3 covers 18 residues. This chain's CDR3 is CASSINAGTSGEIYEQYF. CDR3 DNA: TGTGCCAGCAGCATCAATGCCGGGACTAGCGGAGAGATCTACGAGCAGTACTTC.

V is TRBV6-5 and J is TRBJ1-2, with TRBD1 identical over 8 bases. The CDR3 loop spans 13 amino acids. Germline V gene lookup returns CDR1 MNHEY and CDR2 SVGAGI. The ends lost 5 bases at V and 6 bases at J; junction bases unmatched: 5. DNA for the CDR3: TGTGCCAGCAGTGCGGGACAGGTGGATGGCTACACCTTC. Its translation is CASSAGQVDGYTF.

The V and J genes are TRBV4-3 and TRBJ2-2; no definite D call. Germline CDR1 reads LGHNA; CDR2 reads YSLEER. V lost 4 bases and J lost 0, with 15 bases in between. The CDR3 loop spans 17 amino acids. This CDR3 reads CASSRGRLFANTGELFF. The CDR3 coding sequence is TGCGCCAGCAGCCGCGGTCGGCTGTTCGCGAACACCGGGGAGCTGTTTTTT.

V is TRBV18 and J is TRBJ2-4, with 7 positions matching TRBD1. J was trimmed by 4 bases and V by 6 bases; bases with no gene match: 3. CDR1 KGHSH and CDR2 LQKENI come from the germline V gene. The CDR3 sequence is 13 residues long. CDR3 protein: CASSPGGKNIQYF. CDR3 DNA: TGTGCCAGCTCTCCAGGGGGTAAAAACATTCAGTACTTC.

The chain couples TRBV7-2 to TRBJ2-3; D call uncertain. From germline, CDR1 is SGHTA and CDR2 FQGNSA. The V end lost 1 base, the J end lost 2 bases, and 10 bases lay between the germline ends. The CDR3 runs to 15 residues. The CDR3 region is CASSLESHHTDTQYF. CDR3 nucleotides: TGTGCCAGCAGCTTAGAGTCCCACCACACAGATACGCAGTATTTT. The entire variable domain, with the rest obtained from reference TRBV7-2 and TRBJ2-3, is as follows: GAGVSQSPSNKVTEKGKDVELRCDPISGHTALYWYRQSLGQGLEFLIYFQGNSAPDKSGLPSDRFSAERTGGSVSTLTIQRTQQEDSAVYLCASSLESHHTDTQYFGPGTRLTVL.

This clone was observed a few times. The chain carries TRBV6-1 and TRBJ2-1; 9 bases match TRBD2. After removal of 7 bases from V and 5 bases from J, the junction contained 9 bases not matched to a gene. This CDR3 region has 15 residues. Germline V gives CDR1 MNHNS, CDR2 SASEGT. For the CDR3, the DNA is TGTGCCAGCACCCCGCAGCGGGGGGTTAACAATGAGCAGTTCTTC. The encoded protein is CASTPQRGVNNEQFF.

The rearrangement links TRBV2 to TRBJ1-2; 7 nucleotides align to TRBD1. This CDR3 region has 12 residues. The germline V gene has CDR1 SNHLY and CDR2 FYNNEI. The V and J ends lost 6 bases and 7 bases, in that order; junction bases with no gene match: 5. CDR3 protein: CASRVDRAGYTF. CDR3 coding DNA: TGTGCCAGCAGAGTAGACAGGGCTGGCTACACCTTC.

As concerns this clone: A read error may account for a junction end that differs from germline. The V gene is TRBV15, the J gene TRBJ2-5; the match to TRBD2 covers 10 bases. Germline-derived CDR1 and CDR2 are LNHNV and YYDKDF (reference sequence). CDR3 length equals 16 residues. CDR3 amino acids: CATRRGTSERRETQYF. Here the CDR3 DNA reads TGTGCCACCAGAAGAGGGACTAGCGAACGCAGGGAGACCCAGTACTTC.

The chain has TRBV10-3 and TRBJ1-1; D gene uncertain. The CDR3 loop spans 13 amino acids. Germline values: CDR1 ENHRY, CDR2 SYGVKD. Trimming left V 3 bases short and J 1 base short, with 6 bases between. Here the CDR3 reads CAISELGNTEAFF. In DNA form, the CDR3 reads TGTGCCATCAGTGAATTGGGGAACACTGAAGCTTTCTTT.

This chain connects TRBV6-5 to TRBJ2-2; D perhaps matches TRBD1 (6 bases). This CDR3 is 14 amino acids long. The V gene lost 0 bases and the J gene lost 4 bases, with 6 bases spanning the gap. Germline V CDR1 and CDR2: MNHEY, SVGAGI. The DNA of the CDR3 is TGTGCCAGCAGTTACTCCAGGGGCACCGGGGAGCTGTTTTTT. This encodes CASSYSRGTGELFF.

The chain uses TRBV5-1 and TRBJ1-2; D unresolved. Per germline, CDR1 SGHRS and CDR2 YFSETQ. V lost 0 bases and J lost 0, with 9 bases in between. The CDR3 has 15 amino acids. The CDR3 loop reads CASSLDARTNYGYTF. For the CDR3, the DNA is TGCGCCAGCAGCTTGGACGCCAGAACTAACTATGGCTACACCTTC.

This sequence joins TRBV4-2 and TRBJ2-6; TRBD2 might be the D (5 bases). Trimming removed 3 bases from V and 4 bases from J, with 16 bases in between. The CDR3 is made up of 17 amino acids. Germline-derived CDR1 and CDR2 are LGHNA and YNFKEQ. CDR3 coding DNA: TGTGCCAGCAGCCATGGAAGCAGAGGAGGAGGGGCCAACGTCCTGACTTTC. Its translation is CASSHGSRGGGANVLTF.

The CDR3 sequence: CASSPTGAGVGTDTQYF. The CDR3 DNA reads as TGTGCCAGCAGCCCCACAGGGGCGGGAGTGGGCACAGATACGCAGTATTTT. This chain uses TRBV7-9 with TRBJ2-3; D might be TRBD1 or TRBD2, each matching 7 bases. The germline V gene encodes CDR1 SEHNR and CDR2 FQNEAQ (reference sequence). CDR3 length: 17 residues. With 5 bases removed from V and 1 base from J, the gap between germline ends came to 19 bases.

This rearrangement joins TRBV10-1 to TRBJ2-3; the D is unclear. The CDR3 covers 13 residues. In germline, CDR1 is WNHNN, CDR2 SYGVQD (reference sequence). Deletions cut 0 bases from V and 7 bases from J, with 8 bases between. CDR3 sequence (DNA): TGCGCCAGCAGTGAGTCCAGAGGTAATACGCAGTATTTT. This codes for CASSESRGNTQYF.

The chain employs TRBV5-1 and TRBJ2-3, with D possibly being TRBD1 (6 bases). Per the germline V gene, CDR1 is SGHRS and CDR2 is YFSETQ. The V and J ends lost 3 bases and 6 bases respectively, with 11 bases between them. The CDR3 is 13 amino acids. The CDR3 loop reads CASSSPDRDTQYF. The DNA for the CDR3 is TGCGCCAGCAGCTCCCCCGACAGGGATACGCAGTATTTT.

This chain links TRBV7-6 with TRBJ2-3, with unresolved D. The length of the CDR3 is 12 residues. CDR1 and CDR2 from the germline V gene are SGHVS and FNYEAQ. V was clipped by 1 base and J by 3 bases, with 2 bases between them. This chain's CDR3 is CASSLGTDTQYF. CDR3 DNA sequence: TGTGCCAGCAGCTTAGGTACAGATACGCAGTATTTT.

V usage is TRBV9 and J usage is TRBJ1-6; D may be TRBD1 (5 bases). Trimming removed 4 bases from V and 5 bases from J, with 7 bases in between. This CDR3 is built from 13 residues. Germline-derived CDR1 and CDR2 are SGDLS and YYNGEE. CDR3 sequence reads: CASSWGNNSPLHF. CDR3 nucleotide sequence: TGTGCCAGCAGCTGGGGGAATAATTCACCCCTCCACTTT.

The J gene is TRBJ2-7, the V gene TRBV5-1, with D perhaps TRBD1 (5 bases). V lost 0 bases, J lost 6 bases, and 13 bases lay in between. Germline values: CDR1 SGHRS, CDR2 YFSETQ. The CDR3 extends over 14 amino acids. The CDR3 DNA reads TGCGCCAGCAGCTTGGAGGGCAGGGTGGGCGAGCAGTACTTC. Its translation is CASSLEGRVGEQYF.

The genes are TRBV19 and TRBJ2-2; TRBD2 might be the D (6 bases). CDR1 and CDR2 from the germline V gene are LNHDA and SQIVND (reference sequence). The CDR3 contains 16 residues. Trimming stripped 6 bases from V and 3 bases from J, with 17 bases between. CDR3 DNA sequence: TGTGCCAGTAGCTCGCCGGGAGTCTCCGACACCGGGGAGCTGTTTTTT. Protein: CASSSPGVSDTGELFF.

The chain uses TRBV28 and TRBJ1-2, with D perhaps matching TRBD1 (5 bases). Germline CDR1 and CDR2: MDHEN and SYDVKM. With 3 bases removed from V and 4 bases from J, the gap between germline ends came to 12 bases. This CDR3 has 14 amino acids. The chain's CDR3 is CASSLAGPPYGYTF. The DNA for the CDR3 is TGTGCCAGCAGTTTGGCAGGGCCTCCCTATGGCTACACCTTC.

V gene TRBV10-2 combines with J gene TRBJ1-1, with D tentatively TRBD1 (5 bases). Trimming stripped 7 bases from V and 1 base from J, with 16 bases between. Germline loops: CDR1 WSHSY, CDR2 SAAADI. The CDR3 has 15 residues. The CDR3 nucleotides are TGCGCCAGCACTGATTCGGGACGGACGAACACTGAAGCTTTCTTT. Its translation: CASTDSGRTNTEAFF.

This chain joins TRBV28 and TRBJ2-2; D might be TRBD1 (6 bases). Germline CDR1 is MDHEN and CDR2 is SYDVKM. The CDR3 length is 16 residues. Trimming shortened V by 5 bases and J by 3 bases, and 16 bases separated the two germline ends. The CDR3 nucleotides read TGTGCCAGCAGTGCACTAGGACAGCGGCACACCGGGGAGCTGTTTTTT. Protein sequence: CASSALGQRHTGELFF. The full variable domain, its missing parts supplied by reference TRBV28 and TRBJ2-2, is DVKVTQSSRYLVKRTGEKVFLECVQDMDHENMFWYRQDPGLGLRLIYFSYDVKMKEKGDIPEGYSVSREKKERFSLILESASTNQTSMYLCASSALGQRHTGELFFGEGSRLTVL.

This chain uses TRBV5-5 with TRBJ1-1, with D tentatively TRBD1 (6 bases). Germline CDR1 and CDR2: SGHKS and YYEKEE (reference sequence). This CDR3 has 14 amino acids. V lost 0 bases, J lost 4 bases, and 10 bases lay in between. In nucleotides, the CDR3 is TGTGCCAGCAGCTTGGGCAGGGGTGGCACTGAAGCTTTCTTT. It encodes CASSLGRGGTEAFF.

This clone has only one observation. The V gene is TRBV7-9, the J gene TRBJ2-3; the D gene is possibly TRBD1 (6 bases). Between the trimmed V and J ends, which lost 1 base and 8 bases, there was a span of 16 bases. The CDR3 runs 15 residues. Germline-derived CDR1 and CDR2 are SEHNR and FQNEAQ (reference sequence). The CDR3: CASSLESGTRGTQYF. In DNA, the CDR3 is TGTGCCAGCAGCTTAGAGTCCGGGACAAGAGGTACGCAGTATTTT.